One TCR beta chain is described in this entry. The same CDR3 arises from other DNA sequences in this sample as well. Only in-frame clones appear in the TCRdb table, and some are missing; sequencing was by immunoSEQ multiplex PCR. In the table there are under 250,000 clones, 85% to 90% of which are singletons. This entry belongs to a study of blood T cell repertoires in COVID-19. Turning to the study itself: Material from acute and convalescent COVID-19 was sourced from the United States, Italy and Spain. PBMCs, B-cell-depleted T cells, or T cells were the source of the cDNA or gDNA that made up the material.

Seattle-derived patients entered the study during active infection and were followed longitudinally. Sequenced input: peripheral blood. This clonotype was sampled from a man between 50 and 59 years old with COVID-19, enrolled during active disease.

The CDR3 loop is CASSPTENSPLHF. Written as DNA, the CDR3 is TGTGCCAGCTCACCGACAGAGAATTCACCCCTCCACTTT. The chain uses TRBV18 and TRBJ1-6, with a weak D call TRBD1 (5 bases). The CDR3 is made up of 13 amino acids. Germline V gene lookup returns CDR1 KGHSH and CDR2 LQKENI. The germline V and J ends were trimmed by 3 bases and 7 bases, with 7 bases remaining between them.